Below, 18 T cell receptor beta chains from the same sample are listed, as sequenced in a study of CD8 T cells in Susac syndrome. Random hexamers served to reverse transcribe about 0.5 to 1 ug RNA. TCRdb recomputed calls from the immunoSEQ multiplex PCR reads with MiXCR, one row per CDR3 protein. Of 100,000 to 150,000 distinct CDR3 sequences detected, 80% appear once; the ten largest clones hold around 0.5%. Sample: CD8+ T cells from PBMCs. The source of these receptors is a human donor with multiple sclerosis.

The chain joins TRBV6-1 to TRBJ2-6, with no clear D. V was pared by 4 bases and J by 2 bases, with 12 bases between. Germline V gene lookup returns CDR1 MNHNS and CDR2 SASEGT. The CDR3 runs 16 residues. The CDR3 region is CASSVRPGPGANVLTF. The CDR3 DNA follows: TGTGCCAGCAGTGTACGTCCTGGGCCTGGGGCCAACGTCCTGACTTTC.

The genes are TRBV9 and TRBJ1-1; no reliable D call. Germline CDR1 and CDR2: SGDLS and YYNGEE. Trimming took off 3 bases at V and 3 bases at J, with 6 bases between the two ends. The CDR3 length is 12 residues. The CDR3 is CASSGGHTEAFF. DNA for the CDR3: TGTGCCAGCAGCGGAGGGCACACTGAAGCTTTCTTT.

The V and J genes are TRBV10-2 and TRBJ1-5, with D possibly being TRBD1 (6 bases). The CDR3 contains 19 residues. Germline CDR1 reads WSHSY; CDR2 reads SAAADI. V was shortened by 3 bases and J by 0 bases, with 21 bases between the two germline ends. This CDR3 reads CASSERGRTVEHSNQPQHF. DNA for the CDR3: TGCGCCAGCAGTGAAAGGGGTCGGACAGTGGAACATAGCAATCAGCCCCAGCATTTT.

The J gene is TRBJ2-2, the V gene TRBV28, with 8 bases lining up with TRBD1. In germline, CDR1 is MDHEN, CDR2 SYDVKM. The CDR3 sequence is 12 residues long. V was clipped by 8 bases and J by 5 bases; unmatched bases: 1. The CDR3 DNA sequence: TGTGCCAGCCACAGGGGGACCGGGGAGCTGTTTTTT. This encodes CASHRGTGELFF.

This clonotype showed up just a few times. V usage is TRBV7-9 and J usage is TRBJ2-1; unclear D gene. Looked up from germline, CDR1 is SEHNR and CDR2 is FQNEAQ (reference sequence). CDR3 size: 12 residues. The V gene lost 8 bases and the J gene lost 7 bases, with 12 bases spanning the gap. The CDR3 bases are TGTGCCAGCGACGGCGGACCGAATGAGCAGTTCTTC. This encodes CASDGGPNEQFF.

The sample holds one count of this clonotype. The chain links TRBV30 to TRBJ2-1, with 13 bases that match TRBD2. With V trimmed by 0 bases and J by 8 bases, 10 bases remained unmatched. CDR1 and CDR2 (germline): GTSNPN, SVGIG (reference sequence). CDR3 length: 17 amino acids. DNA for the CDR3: TGTGCCTGGAGTGTAAAACTAGCGGGAGGGGGTCGGGATGAGCAGTTCTTC. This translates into CAWSVKLAGGGRDEQFF.

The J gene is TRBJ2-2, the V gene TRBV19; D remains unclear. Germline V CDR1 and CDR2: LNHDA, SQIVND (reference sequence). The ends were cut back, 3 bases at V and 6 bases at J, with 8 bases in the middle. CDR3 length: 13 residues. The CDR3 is CASSIRGAGELFF. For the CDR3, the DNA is TGTGCCAGTAGTATCCGAGGCGCCGGGGAGCTGTTTTTT.

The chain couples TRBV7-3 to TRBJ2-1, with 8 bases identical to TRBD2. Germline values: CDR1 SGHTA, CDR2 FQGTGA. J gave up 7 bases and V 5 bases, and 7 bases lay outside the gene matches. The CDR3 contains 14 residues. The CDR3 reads CASSRLAYGNEQFF. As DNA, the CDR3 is TGTGCCAGCAGCCGACTAGCGTACGGAAATGAGCAGTTCTTC.

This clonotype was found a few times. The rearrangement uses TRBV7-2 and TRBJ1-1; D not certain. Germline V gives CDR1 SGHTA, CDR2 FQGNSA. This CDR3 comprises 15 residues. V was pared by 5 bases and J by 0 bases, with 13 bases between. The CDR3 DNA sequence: TGTGCCAGCAGCAGGGTCAATAGGATGAACACTGAAGCTTTCTTT. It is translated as CASSRVNRMNTEAFF.

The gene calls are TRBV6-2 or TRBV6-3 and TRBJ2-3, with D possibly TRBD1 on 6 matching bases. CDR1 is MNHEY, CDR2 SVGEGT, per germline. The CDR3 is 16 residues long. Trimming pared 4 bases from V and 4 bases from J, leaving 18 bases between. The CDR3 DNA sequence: TGTGCCAGCAGTTTTCCTGGCTGGGGGCGGGCAGATACGCAGTATTTT. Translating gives CASSFPGWGRADTQYF.

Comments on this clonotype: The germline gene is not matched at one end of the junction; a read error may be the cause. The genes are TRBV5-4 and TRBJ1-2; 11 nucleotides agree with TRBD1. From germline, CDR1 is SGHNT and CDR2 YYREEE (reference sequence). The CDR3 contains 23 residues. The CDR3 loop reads CATSLPMWDRGSPHSSVGYGYTF. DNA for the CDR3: TGTGCCACCAGCTTGCCCATGTGGGACAGGGGGAGTCCCCATTCCTCGGTTGGGTATGGCTACACCTTC.

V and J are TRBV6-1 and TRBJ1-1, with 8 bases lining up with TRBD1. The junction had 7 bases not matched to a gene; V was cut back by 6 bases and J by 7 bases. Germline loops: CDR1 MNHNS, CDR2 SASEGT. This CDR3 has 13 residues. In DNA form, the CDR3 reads TGTGCCAGCAGAACACAGGGGGACGGTGAAGCTTTCTTT. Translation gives CASRTQGDGEAFF.

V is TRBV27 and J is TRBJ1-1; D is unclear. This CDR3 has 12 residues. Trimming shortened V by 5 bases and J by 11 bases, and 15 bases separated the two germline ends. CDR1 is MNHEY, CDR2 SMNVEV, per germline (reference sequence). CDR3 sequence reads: CASSPSGPMAFF. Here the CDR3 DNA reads TGTGCCAGCAGTCCCTCCGGGCCGATGGCTTTCTTT.

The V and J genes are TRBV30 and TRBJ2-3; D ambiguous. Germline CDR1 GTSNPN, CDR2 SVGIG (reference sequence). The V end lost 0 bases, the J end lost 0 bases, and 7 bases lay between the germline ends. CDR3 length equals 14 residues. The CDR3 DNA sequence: TGTGCCTGGAGTGTCCTGCCTAGCACAGATACGCAGTATTTT. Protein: CAWSVLPSTDTQYF.

CDR3 residues: CAWSSPDRSNQPQHF. The CDR3 nucleotides read TGTGCCTGGAGTTCCCCGGACAGAAGCAATCAGCCCCAGCATTTT. The gene calls are TRBV30 and TRBJ1-5; D may be TRBD1 (6 bases). The V gene lost 2 bases and the J gene lost 1 base, with 12 bases spanning the gap. CDR3 length: 15 residues. CDR1 and CDR2 (germline): GTSNPN, SVGIG (reference sequence).

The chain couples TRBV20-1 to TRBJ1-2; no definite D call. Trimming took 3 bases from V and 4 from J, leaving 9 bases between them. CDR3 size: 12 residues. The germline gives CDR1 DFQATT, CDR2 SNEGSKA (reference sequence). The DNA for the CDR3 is TGCAGTGCTAGGAACAGAAGCTATGGCTACACCTTC. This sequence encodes CSARNRSYGYTF.

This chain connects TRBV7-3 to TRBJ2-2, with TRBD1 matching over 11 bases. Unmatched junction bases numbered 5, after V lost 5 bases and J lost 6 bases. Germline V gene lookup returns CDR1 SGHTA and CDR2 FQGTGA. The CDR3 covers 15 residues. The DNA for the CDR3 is TGTGCCAGCAGCCTACCGGGACAGGGGGCCGGGGAGCTGTTTTTT. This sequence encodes CASSLPGQGAGELFF.

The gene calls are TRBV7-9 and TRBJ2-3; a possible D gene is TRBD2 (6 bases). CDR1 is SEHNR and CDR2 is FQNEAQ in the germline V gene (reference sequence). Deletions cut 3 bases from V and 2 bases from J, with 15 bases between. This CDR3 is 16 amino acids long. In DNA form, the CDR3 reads TGTGCCAGCAGCTTTAGGGCGGGACCCTCCACAGATACGCAGTATTTT. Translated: CASSFRAGPSTDTQYF.